This T cell receptor beta chain originates from a study of blood T cell repertoires in COVID-19. The overall study: COVID-19 samples, acute and convalescent, were from the United States, Italy and Spain. PBMCs, B-cell-depleted T cells, or T cells were the source of the cDNA or gDNA that made up the material.

The protocol was immunoSEQ multiplex PCR, while the TCRdb copy is restricted to in-frame clones and leaves out a portion. Of around 70,000 clones in the sample, around 90% were seen once. The CDR3 is 14 amino acids. CDR1 is LGHDT, CDR2 YNNKEL, per germline (reference sequence). The ends were cut back, 2 bases at V and 3 bases at J, with 11 bases in the middle. The sample taken for sequencing was peripheral blood. The chain carries TRBV3-1 (or the pseudogene TRBV3-2) and TRBJ2-7, with D hard to call. The sequence was obtained from a man over 45 with acute or convalescent COVID-19. The CDR3 nucleotides read TGTGCCAGCAGCCAATGGGTGTCGGGCTACGAGCAGTACGTC. Translated, it gives CASSQWVSGYEQYV.